The 7 T cell receptor beta chains in this list originate from one sample, sequenced in a study of blood T cell repertoires in COVID-19. Profiled with immunoSEQ multiplex PCR; TCRdb holds only in-frame clones, not every one. The sample shows about 200,000 clones, roughly 87% of them seen only once. What was sequenced was PBMCs or T cells enriched from blood (not recorded which). All receptors derive from a woman younger than 45 who had recovered from COVID-19.

This rearrangement joins TRBV11-2 to TRBJ2-2; 8 bases align to TRBD2. V shed 4 bases, J shed 6 bases, and the junction held 1 base outside the gene matches. CDR1 and CDR2 (germline): SGHAT, FQNNGV. The CDR3 runs to 13 residues. The CDR3 loop reads CASSWRGAGELFF. The CDR3 nucleotides are TGTGCCAGCAGCTGGCGGGGGGCCGGGGAGCTGTTTTTT.

The chain links TRBV28 to TRBJ1-1; D is possibly TRBD1 (5 bases). Trimming pared 5 bases from V and 1 base from J, leaving 14 bases between. Per germline, CDR1 MDHEN and CDR2 SYDVKM. This CDR3 has 15 residues. The CDR3, as DNA: TGTGCCAGCAGTAAATTCAATACAGGGAACACTGAAGCTTTCTTT. Its translation: CASSKFNTGNTEAFF. Based on the CDR3 plus reference TRBV28 and TRBJ1-1, the full variable domain is DVKVTQSSRYLVKRTGEKVFLECVQDMDHENMFWYRQDPGLGLRLIYFSYDVKMKEKGDIPEGYSVSREKKERFSLILESASTNQTSMYLCASSKFNTGNTEAFFGQGTRLTVV.

The V gene is TRBV3-1 (or the pseudogene TRBV3-2), the J gene TRBJ2-2; D unclear. This CDR3 region has 13 residues. In germline, CDR1 is LGHDT, CDR2 YNNKEL (reference sequence). Between the trimmed V and J ends, which lost 2 bases and 4 bases, there was a span of 5 bases. The CDR3: CASSQSVTGELFF. The DNA for the CDR3 is TGTGCCAGCAGCCAATCAGTCACCGGGGAGCTGTTTTTT.

The chain recombines TRBV20-1 with TRBJ2-7; tentative D call: TRBD1 (6 bases). The CDR3 is 13 amino acids. V was pared by 3 bases and J by 4 bases, with 13 bases between. Germline lookup yields CDR1 DFQATT and CDR2 SNEGSKA (reference sequence). The CDR3 loop is CSASLGTQYEQYF. Written as DNA, the CDR3 is TGCAGTGCTAGTCTAGGGACACAATACGAGCAGTACTTC.

The chain has TRBV6-5 and TRBJ1-2; D not certain. Germline assignment: CDR1 MNHEY and CDR2 SVGAGI. This CDR3 has 13 amino acids. V lost 6 bases and J 3 bases, leaving 11 bases between the germline ends. CDR3 residues: CASSPGEDYGYTF. The CDR3 region has the DNA TGTGCCAGCAGCCCCGGGGAGGACTATGGCTACACCTTC.

The chain uses TRBV27 and TRBJ2-7; 11 bases are shared with TRBD2. CDR3 length equals 14 residues. J lost 0 bases, V lost 7 bases, and 2 bases had no gene match. Germline values: CDR1 MNHEY, CDR2 SMNVEV (reference sequence). The CDR3 region is CASIGTSGSYEQYF. The CDR3 DNA follows: TGTGCCAGCATAGGGACTAGCGGCTCCTACGAGCAGTACTTC.

This clone was counted at least ten times. The chain joins TRBV10-1 to TRBJ2-2; D remains unclear. CDR1 WNHNN and CDR2 SYGVQD come from the germline V gene (reference sequence). This CDR3 spans 13 amino acids. The V gene lost 9 bases and the J gene lost 9 bases, with 17 bases spanning the gap. The CDR3 nucleotides read TGCGCCAGTCTCGACTCGTACCATAGGGAGCTGTTTTTT. Its translation: CASLDSYHRELFF.